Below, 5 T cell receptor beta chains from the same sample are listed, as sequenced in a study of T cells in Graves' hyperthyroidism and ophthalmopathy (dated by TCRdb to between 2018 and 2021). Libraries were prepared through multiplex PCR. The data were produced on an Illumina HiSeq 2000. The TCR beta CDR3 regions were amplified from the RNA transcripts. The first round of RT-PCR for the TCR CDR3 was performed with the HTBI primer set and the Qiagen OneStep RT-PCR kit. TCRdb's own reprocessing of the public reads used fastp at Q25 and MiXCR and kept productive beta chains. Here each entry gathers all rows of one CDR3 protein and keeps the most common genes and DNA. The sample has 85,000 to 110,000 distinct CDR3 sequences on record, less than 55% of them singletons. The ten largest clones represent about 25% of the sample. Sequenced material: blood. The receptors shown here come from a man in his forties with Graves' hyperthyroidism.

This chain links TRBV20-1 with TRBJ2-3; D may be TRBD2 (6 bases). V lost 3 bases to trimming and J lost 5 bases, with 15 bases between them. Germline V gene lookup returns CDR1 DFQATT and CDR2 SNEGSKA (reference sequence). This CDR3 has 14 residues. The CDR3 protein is CSARGVSGGDTQYF. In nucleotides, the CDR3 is TGCAGTGCTAGGGGGGTTAGCGGAGGAGATACGCAGTATTTT.

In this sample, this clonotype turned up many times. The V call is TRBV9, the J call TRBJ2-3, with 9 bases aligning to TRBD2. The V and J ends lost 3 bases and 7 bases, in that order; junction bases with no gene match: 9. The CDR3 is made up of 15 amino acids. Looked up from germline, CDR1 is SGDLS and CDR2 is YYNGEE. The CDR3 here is CASSALAGAGYTQYF. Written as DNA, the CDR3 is TGTGCCAGCAGCGCGTTAGCGGGGGCCGGTTATACGCAGTATTTT.

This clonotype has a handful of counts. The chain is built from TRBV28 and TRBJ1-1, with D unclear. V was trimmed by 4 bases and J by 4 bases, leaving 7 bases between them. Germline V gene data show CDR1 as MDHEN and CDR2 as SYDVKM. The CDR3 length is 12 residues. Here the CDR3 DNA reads TGTGCCAGCAGTTATGAAGCCACTGAAGCTTTCTTT. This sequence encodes CASSYEATEAFF.

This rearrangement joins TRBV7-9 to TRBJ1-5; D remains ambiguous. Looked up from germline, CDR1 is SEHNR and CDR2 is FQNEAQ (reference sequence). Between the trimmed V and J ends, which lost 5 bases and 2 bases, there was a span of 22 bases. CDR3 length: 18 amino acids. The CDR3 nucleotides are TGTGCCAGCAGCCCTAGACCCCTACGGGAGCGGGGCAATCAGCCCCAGCATTTT. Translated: CASSPRPLRERGNQPQHF.

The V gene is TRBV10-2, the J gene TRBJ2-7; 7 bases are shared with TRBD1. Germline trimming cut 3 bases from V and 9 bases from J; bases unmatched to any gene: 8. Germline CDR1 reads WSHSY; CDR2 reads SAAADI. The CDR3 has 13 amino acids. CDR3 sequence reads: CASSDTRGWGQYF. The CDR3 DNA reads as TGCGCCAGCAGTGACACCAGGGGGTGGGGGCAGTACTTC.